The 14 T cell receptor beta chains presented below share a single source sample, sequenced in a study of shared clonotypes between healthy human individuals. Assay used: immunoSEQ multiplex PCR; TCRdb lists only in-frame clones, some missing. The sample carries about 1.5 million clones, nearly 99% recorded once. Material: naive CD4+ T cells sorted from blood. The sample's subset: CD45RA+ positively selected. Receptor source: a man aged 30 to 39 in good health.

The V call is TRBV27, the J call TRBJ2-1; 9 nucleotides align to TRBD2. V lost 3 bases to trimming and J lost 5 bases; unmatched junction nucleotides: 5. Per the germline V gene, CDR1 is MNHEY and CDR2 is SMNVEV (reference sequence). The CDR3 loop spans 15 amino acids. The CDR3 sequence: CASSFWREGNNEQFF. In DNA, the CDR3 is TGTGCCAGCAGTTTCTGGCGGGAGGGGAACAATGAGCAGTTCTTC.

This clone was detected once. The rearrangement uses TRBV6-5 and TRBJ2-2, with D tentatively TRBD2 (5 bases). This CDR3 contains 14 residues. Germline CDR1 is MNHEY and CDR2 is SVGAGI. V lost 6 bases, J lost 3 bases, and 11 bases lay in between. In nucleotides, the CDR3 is TGTGCCAGCAGGGCTAGCTTTTACACCGGGGAGCTGTTTTTT. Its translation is CASRASFYTGELFF.

CDR3 coding DNA: TGTGCCAGCAGCTCCAGGGCGGGAGACTACGAGCAGTACTTC. This encodes CASSSRAGDYEQYF. This sequence joins TRBV7-6 and TRBJ2-7; 7 nucleotides agree with TRBD2. V lost 4 bases, J lost 3 bases, and 6 bases stayed unmatched. Looked up from germline, CDR1 is SGHVS and CDR2 is FNYEAQ. The CDR3 runs 14 residues.

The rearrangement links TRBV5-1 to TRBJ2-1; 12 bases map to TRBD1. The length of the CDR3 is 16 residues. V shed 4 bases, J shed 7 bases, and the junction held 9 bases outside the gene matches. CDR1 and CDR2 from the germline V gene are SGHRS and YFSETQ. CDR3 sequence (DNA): TGCGCCAGCAGCGTCACCGGGACAGGGGGCTATAATGAGCAGTTCTTC. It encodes CASSVTGTGGYNEQFF.

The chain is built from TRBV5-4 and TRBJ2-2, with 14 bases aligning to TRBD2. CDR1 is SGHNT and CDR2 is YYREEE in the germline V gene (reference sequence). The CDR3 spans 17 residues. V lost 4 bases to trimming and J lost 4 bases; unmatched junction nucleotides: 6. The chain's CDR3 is CASSVGLAGGSTGELFF. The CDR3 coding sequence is TGTGCCAGCAGCGTCGGACTAGCGGGAGGTTCCACCGGGGAGCTGTTTTTT. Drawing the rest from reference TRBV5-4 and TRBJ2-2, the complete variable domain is ETGVTQSPTHLIKTRGQQVTLRCSSQSGHNTVSWYQQALGQGPQFIFQYYREEENGRGNFPPRFSGLQFPNYSSELNVNALELDDSALYLCASSVGLAGGSTGELFFGEGSRLTVL.

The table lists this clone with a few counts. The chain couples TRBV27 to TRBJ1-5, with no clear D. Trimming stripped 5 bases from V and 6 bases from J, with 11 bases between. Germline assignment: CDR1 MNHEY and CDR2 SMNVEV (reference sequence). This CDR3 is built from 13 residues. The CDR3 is CASSVLISQPQHF. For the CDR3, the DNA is TGTGCCAGCAGTGTCCTCATCAGTCAGCCCCAGCATTTT.

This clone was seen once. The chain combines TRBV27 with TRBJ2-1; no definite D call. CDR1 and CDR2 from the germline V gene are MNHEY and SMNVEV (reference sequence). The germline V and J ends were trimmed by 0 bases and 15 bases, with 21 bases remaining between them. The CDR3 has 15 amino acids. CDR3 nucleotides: TGTGCCAGCAGTTTATCGGTTAGGCTGAGAGGAGCATGGTTCTTC. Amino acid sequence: CASSLSVRLRGAWFF.

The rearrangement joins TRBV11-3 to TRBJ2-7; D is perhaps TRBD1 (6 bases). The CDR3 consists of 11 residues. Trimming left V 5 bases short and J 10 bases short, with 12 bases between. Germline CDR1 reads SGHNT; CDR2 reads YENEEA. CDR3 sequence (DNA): TGTGCCAGCAGCCAAGGACAGTATCAGTACTTC. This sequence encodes CASSQGQYQYF.

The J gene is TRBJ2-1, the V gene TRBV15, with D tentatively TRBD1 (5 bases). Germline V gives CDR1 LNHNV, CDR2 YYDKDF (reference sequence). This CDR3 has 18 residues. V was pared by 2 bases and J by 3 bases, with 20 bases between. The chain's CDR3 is CATSRLVGKTASYNEQFF. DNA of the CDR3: TGTGCCACCAGCAGACTCGTTGGTAAGACAGCCAGCTACAATGAGCAGTTCTTC.

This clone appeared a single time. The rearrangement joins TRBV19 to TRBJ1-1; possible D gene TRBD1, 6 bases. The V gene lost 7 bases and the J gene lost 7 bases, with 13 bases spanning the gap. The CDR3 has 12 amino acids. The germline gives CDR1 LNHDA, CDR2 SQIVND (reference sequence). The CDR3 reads CASIPLQGEAFF. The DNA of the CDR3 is TGTGCCAGTATCCCGTTACAGGGTGAAGCTTTCTTT.

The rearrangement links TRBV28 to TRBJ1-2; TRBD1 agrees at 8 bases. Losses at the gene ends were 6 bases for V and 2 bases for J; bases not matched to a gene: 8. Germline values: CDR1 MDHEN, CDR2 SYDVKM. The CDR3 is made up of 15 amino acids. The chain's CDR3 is CASSRTGWQNYGYTF. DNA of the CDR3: TGTGCCAGCAGCCGGACAGGGTGGCAAAACTATGGCTACACCTTC.

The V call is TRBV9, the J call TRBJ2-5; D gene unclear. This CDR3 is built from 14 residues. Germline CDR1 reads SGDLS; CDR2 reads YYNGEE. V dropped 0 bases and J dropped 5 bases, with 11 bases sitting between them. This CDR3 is CASSVEHVSETQYF. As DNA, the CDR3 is TGTGCCAGCAGCGTAGAACATGTTTCGGAGACCCAGTACTTC.

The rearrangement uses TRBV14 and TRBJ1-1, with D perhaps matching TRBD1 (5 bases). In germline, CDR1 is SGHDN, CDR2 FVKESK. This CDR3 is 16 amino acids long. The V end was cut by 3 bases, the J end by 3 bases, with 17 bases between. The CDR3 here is CASSQGFGQGHTEAFF. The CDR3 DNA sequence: TGTGCCAGCAGCCAGGGGTTTGGGCAGGGCCACACTGAAGCTTTCTTT.

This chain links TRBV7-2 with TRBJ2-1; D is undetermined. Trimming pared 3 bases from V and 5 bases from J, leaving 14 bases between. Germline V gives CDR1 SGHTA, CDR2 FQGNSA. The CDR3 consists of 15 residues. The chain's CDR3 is CASSLSPPPHNEQFF. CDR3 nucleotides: TGTGCCAGCAGCTTGTCTCCCCCTCCCCACAATGAGCAGTTCTTC.